The present TCR beta chain was sequenced within a study of cytotoxic CD8 clonotypes in ibrutinib-treated CLL. Details on this clone: Its target is unknown.

The study, taken as a whole, reports: While tracking circulating CD8+ T-cell counts, baseline clonality exceeded that of age-matched healthy donors.

The CDR3 covers 12 residues. Germline CDR1 is LNHDA and CDR2 is SQIVND (reference sequence). Trimming removed 5 bases from V and 6 bases from J; junction bases left unmatched: 0. Data came from immunoSEQ multiplex PCR; TCRdb stores just in-frame clones and leaves some out. The sample consists of some 120,000 clones, roughly 60% of them appearing once. The J gene is TRBJ1-2, the V gene TRBV19; 10 bases match TRBD1. The material sequenced was PBMCs, taken after 24 months of ibrutinib treatment. The clonotype was recovered from a human donor with chronic lymphocytic leukemia. The DNA of the CDR3 is TGTGCCAGTAGTGACAGGGGGCATGGCTACACCTTC. It translates to CASSDRGHGYTF.